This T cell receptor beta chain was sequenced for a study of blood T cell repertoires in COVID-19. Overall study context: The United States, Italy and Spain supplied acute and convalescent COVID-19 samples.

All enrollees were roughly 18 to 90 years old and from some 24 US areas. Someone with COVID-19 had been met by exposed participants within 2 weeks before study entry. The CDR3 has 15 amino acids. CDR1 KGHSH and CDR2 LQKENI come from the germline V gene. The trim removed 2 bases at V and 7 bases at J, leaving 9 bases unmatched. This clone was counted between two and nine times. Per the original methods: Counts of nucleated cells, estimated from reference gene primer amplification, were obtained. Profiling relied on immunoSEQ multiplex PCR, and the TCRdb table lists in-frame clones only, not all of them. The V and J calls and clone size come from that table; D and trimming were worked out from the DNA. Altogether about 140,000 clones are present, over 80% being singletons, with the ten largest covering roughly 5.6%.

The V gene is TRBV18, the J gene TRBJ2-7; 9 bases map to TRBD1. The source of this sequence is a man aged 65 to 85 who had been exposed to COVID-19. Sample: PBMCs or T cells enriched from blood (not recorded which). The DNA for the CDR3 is TGTGCCAGCTCACCAGGACAGGGGTCCCTCTCGGAGCAGTACTTC. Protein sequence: CASSPGQGSLSEQYF. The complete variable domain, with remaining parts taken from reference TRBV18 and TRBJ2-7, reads NAGVMQNPRHLVRRRGQEARLRCSPMKGHSHVYWYRQLPEEGLKFMVYLQKENIIDESGMPKERFSAEFPKEGPSILRIQQVVRGDSAAYFCASSPGQGSLSEQYFGPGTRLTVT.